This T cell receptor (beta chain) originates from a study of cytomegalovirus exposure and HLA in healthy donors (dated by TCRdb to between 2016 and 2019). About the study as a whole: An earlier analysis of approximately 640 of the donors reported 250 to 300 Gb of sequence data and 120 million or so unique TCR beta sequences from approximately 180 million T cells. Across under 500 genotyped donors of the cohort, an average of about 240,000 unique TCR beta nucleotide sequences per donor were sequenced, and roughly 17% of those sequences were non-productive. Of the roughly 400 genotyped donors, around 81% fell in the genetic ancestry cluster associated with self-reported Caucasian donors. In the later analysis, no new phenotypic data were used to find candidate immune exposures; instead, reliance was placed on TCR beta sequences and their occurrence across donors. Approximately 300 gigabases of sequencing data and around 80 million unique TCR sequences made up an early release that covered approximately 650 HLA-typed donors. Alongside the repertoire data, information on donor age, sex, ethnicity and CMV serostatus was compiled. In an earlier analysis of 500 to 650 of the donors, high-throughput TCR beta sequencing was used to judge whether each TCR beta V gene segment behaved as functional or pseudogenic. Five DR-DQ haplotypes were treated as single units for association and clustering because of strong linkage in the cohort. The study aimed to test whether signatures of past pathogen exposure could be identified by cataloging public T cell receptors. All discovery cohort repertoires had been generated on a single sequencing platform. Typing coverage differed by locus: A, B, C, DRB1 and DQB1 were typed in roughly 620-630 donors, DQA1 in about 500, DPA1 in around 610, and DPB1 in approximately 450. The T cell repertoires of under 750 subjects were profiled by immunosequencing and related to cytomegalovirus serostatus. A later genetic analysis took genome-wide SNP genotypes for 398 of the 666 donors and used that subset as a discovery cohort. To predict cytomegalovirus infection status, the study brought together high-throughput TCR immunosequencing, statistical association of individual TCRs with disease status, and machine learning. A later analysis re-examined previously published TCR beta repertoires from more than 600 donors and added high-resolution HLA genotyping to investigate patterns of TCR occurrence. In addition to the first cohort of 666 subjects, a separate validation cohort of 120 different subjects was used. HLA typing covered class I and class II loci at four-digit resolution.

The full study reports these points: Broadly in line with IMGT annotations, most TCR beta V segments showed up in productive rearrangements about 87% or about 30% of the time in an earlier analysis of approximately 640 of the donors. Compared with equally common non-associated chains, HLA-associated TCR beta chains in a later analysis were more clonally expanded and had lower generation probabilities. At a false discovery rate of 0.05, a later analysis linked fewer than 20,000 TCR beta sequences to specific HLA alleles. A later analysis found that TCR association rates varied across HLA loci, with DRB1 alleles showing the most associated TCRs and HLA-C alleles the fewest. The classifier was reported to diagnose cytomegalovirus status with high specificity and sensitivity in both the original and validation cohorts. Because HLA typing was missing for some donors at each locus, association tests included only the typed subset. The authors suggested that the approach could potentially be generalized to other disease states and immunological phenotypes. In a later genetic analysis, fewer N-insertions in productive TCRs were reported among donors in an Asian-associated ancestry cluster than the roughly 700-donor mean. The only immune exposure information available for the cohort was CMV serostatus. Correlated functional status among segregating V segments might be attributable to linkage disequilibrium, but an unknown experimental factor could not be ruled out. In a later analysis, most CMV-associated TCR beta chains were found to appear HLA-restricted, with HLA associations seemingly driven largely by CMV exposure. A further reported finding was that TCR beta sequences accurately predicted the HLA-A and HLA-B alleles for most subjects in the first cohort. The cohort was sequenced for TCR beta chains only, and without alpha or paired-chain data the features that could be detected were limited. The 87-base-pair reads could not distinguish some IMGT-functional V segments, including TRBV6-2 and TRBV6-3, so those segments were excluded. In vitro tests confirmed that a few of the cytomegalovirus-associated TCR beta chains recognize cytomegalovirus antigens. A later analysis reported that several top co-occurrence clusters appeared linked to parvovirus B19, influenza, CMV and Epstein-Barr virus. The sequencing pipeline was judged likely to have produced a cluster of highly shared sequence variants as a technical artifact. In a later genetic analysis, a missense DCLRE1C variant was associated with V-gene and J-gene trimming of TCR beta chains, and the association was replicated in an independent cohort. In the study, around 150 TCR beta chains were listed as associated with cytomegalovirus. Sequencing depth was assumed to be roughly uniform across donors in the presence/absence analyses, though that assumption may not hold. Most TCR sequences were seen in very few donors, while some public TCRs were found in many individuals. Because counts were too low, about 15 rarely observed V segments, including chromosome 9 orphons, were left out of the earlier analysis of some 600 of the donors. When HLA alleles, especially DR and DQ, strongly co-occurred, TCR associations were difficult to assign to individual alleles.

The cohort was made up of hundreds of healthy bone marrow donors. At the time of sampling, every cohort member was nominally healthy, though immune exposures that went unrecorded were likely present. The donor was CMV seropositive and belonged to the group of a few hundred seropositive cohort members. A peripheral blood sample was provided by each donor, and peripheral blood mononuclear cells were used for TCR beta sequencing. The Qiagen DNeasy Blood Extraction Kit was used to extract genomic DNA from the blood cell samples. Of note for this clone: The antigen it binds to is not known. No per-base quality is available; no much larger clone lies one base away.

Library preparation used the immunoSEQ multiplex PCR assay. A mixture of 60 forward primers for TCR Vbeta segments and 13 reverse primers for TCR Jbeta segments was used in the multiplex PCR. A multiplex PCR assay on genomic DNA amplified the CDR3 region of rearranged TCR beta genes. The Illumina HiSeq System was used to sequence the amplified TCR beta libraries as 87-base-pair reads. As for the authors' bioinformatics: In a later analysis, some 80 million unique TCR beta chains were counted across the roughly 700 repertoires, and about 9.9 million of these chains were shared by at least two donors. Raw reads were error-corrected and collapsed into unique sequences by a nearest-neighbor algorithm in which closely related sequences were merged to remove PCR and sequencing errors. To assign V, D and J gene segments, CDR3 sequences were aligned to IMGT reference sequences. Each retained sequence needed at least a six-nucleotide match to both a V gene segment and a J gene segment. A rearrangement counted as productive if the CDR3 had no stop codons and remained in frame with V and J, and every other rearrangement counted as non-productive. CDR3 was defined according to IMGT convention as the region running from the second conserved V-encoded cysteine to the conserved J-encoded phenylalanine. The earlier analysis of roughly 590 of the donors excluded any sequence lacking an unambiguous match to a single V gene segment. An earlier analysis of 587 of the donors called V segments functional above 56.7% productive rearrangements and segregating when the between-donor standard deviation exceeded 5%. A statistical classification framework was built for diagnosing cytomegalovirus status from the catalog of TCR beta chain sequences. In a later analysis, TCR nucleotide sequences were compared against IMGT/GENE-DB human TR gene sequences so that V and J genes could be assigned. In a later analysis, CDR3 sequences and most-parsimonious VDJ recombination scenarios were assigned using the TCRdist pipeline. In a later analysis, every TCR beta chain was defined by the combination of its CDR3 amino acid sequence and its V-gene family, and reads without a unique V-gene family were dropped. To address suspected cross-contamination and a sequencing artifact, a later analysis removed a few hundred highly shared, low-generation-probability nucleotide sequences. For each public chain, a later analysis derived a clonal expansion index from normalized ranks of inferred template counts within each repertoire. Generation probabilities in a later analysis came from a VDJ recombination model fitted to out-of-frame rearrangements, and those results were checked against IGoR. In a later analysis, hypergeometric tests were used to score TCR-TCR, TCR-HLA and TCR-CMV co-occurrence, with a repertoire-size bias correction applied to TCR pairs. In a later analysis, false discovery rates were estimated by permuting HLA or CMV assignments 20 times. A later analysis grouped co-occurring TCRs with DBSCAN, adding TCRdist sequence similarity when clustering within HLA-allele-positive subsets. For co-occurrence clustering, repertoires with fewer than 30,000 or more than 120,000 public chains were excluded, along with five repertoires with anomalous nucleotide sharing. TCRdb mirrors the immuneACCESS table, restricted to in-frame sequences. Some clones are absent from its copies; in checked studies, under half trace to an unresolved V gene, and the reason for the others is unknown. The V and J calls and clone size are taken from that table; D and trimming were inferred from the DNA. In all, the sample holds some 150,000 clones, and around 79% of those were seen once. 6.3% of the sample comes from the top ten.

The cysteine opens and the phenylalanine closes a CDR3 of 12 amino acids. The kept DNA is CDR3 alone, 36 bases in frame from the first base. CDR1 SGHDT and CDR2 YYEEEE are derived from the germline V gene. Cut back by 4 bases and 4 bases, the V and J ends lie 9 bases apart. Sample: PBMCs. The rearrangement joined TRBV5-6 to TRBJ2-7, and possibly TRBD2, on 5 matching bases. The receptor comes from a man aged 40-49 years in good health and CMV-seropositive. The nucleotide sequence is given as TGTGCCAGCAGCCGGACTGAGTACGAGCAGTACTTC. Its coded protein is CASSRTEYEQYF.